What follows describes a single T cell receptor beta chain. Arm-PCR of CDR3 regions with iRepertoire HTBI primers generated TCR beta libraries. TCRdb processed the multiplex PCR reads anew with MiXCR; each CDR3 protein has one entry. The table shows roughly 500,000 distinct CDR3 sequences, with roughly 13% occurring only once. The data belong to a study of regulatory T cells in long-lasting Graves disease. V gave up 5 bases and J gave up 5 bases; unmatched junction bases: 5. Germline CDR1 reads PRHDT; CDR2 reads FYEKMQ (reference sequence). CDR3 length equals 13 residues. Regarding time point: newly diagnosed GD, antithyroid drugs for less than 3 months. The TCR library was made from RNA that had been extracted from PBMCs in TRIzol. This same sample was also taken into another study, of T cells in Graves' hyperthyroidism and ophthalmopathy.

The sample was peripheral blood mononuclear cells (PBMCs), taken at new diagnosis, from a patient treated with antithyroid drugs. The receptor was isolated from a man between 25 and 39 years old with Graves disease. This chain joins TRBV13 and TRBJ2-7; TRBD1 matches 8 bases. The CDR3 loop reads CASSPRGRDEQYF. The CDR3 bases are TGTGCCAGCAGCCCCAGGGGGCGCGACGAGCAGTACTTC. The entire variable domain, with the rest obtained from reference TRBV13 and TRBJ2-7, is as follows: AAGVIQSPRHLIKEKRETATLKCYPIPRHDTVYWYQQGPGQDPQFLISFYEKMQSDKGSIPDRFSAQQFSDYHSELNMSSLELGDSALYFCASSPRGRDEQYFGPGTRLTVT.